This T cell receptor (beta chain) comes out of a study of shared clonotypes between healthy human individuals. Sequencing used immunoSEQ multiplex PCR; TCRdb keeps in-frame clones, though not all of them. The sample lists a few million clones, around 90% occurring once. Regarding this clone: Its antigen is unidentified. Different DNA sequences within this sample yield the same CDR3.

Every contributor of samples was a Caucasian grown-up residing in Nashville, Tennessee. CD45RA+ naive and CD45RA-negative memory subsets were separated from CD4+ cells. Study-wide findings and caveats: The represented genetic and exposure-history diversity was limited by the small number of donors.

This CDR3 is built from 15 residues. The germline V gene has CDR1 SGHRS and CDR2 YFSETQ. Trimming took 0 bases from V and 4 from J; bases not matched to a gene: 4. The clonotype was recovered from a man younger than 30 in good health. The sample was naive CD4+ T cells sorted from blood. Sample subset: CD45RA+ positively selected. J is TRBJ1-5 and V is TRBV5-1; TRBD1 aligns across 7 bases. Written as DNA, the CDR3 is TGCGCCAGCAGCTTGGGCGCAGGGGGTAATCAGCCCCAGCATTTT. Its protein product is CASSLGAGGNQPQHF.